This TCR beta chain was observed in a study of blood T cell repertoires in COVID-19. Source study methods: The assay estimated nucleated cells by amplifying reference gene primers. TCRdb's copy holds only in-frame clones and misses some; the assay was immunoSEQ multiplex PCR. That table gives V, J and clone size, and the DNA gave D and trimming. The data show over 60,000 clones, around 83% seen once. The Seattle site enrolled patients during active infection and followed them longitudinally. The germline V gene has CDR1 LNHDA and CDR2 SQIVND (reference sequence). The CDR3 covers 14 residues. V dropped 5 bases and J dropped 0 bases, with 9 bases sitting between them.

The V gene is TRBV19, the J gene TRBJ2-3; maybe TRBD2 (6 bases). Sample: peripheral blood. This clonotype was sampled from a middle-aged man with COVID-19, enrolled during active disease. The CDR3 is CASSSRGSTDTQYF. The CDR3 nucleotides read TGTGCCAGTAGTTCACGGGGGAGCACAGATACGCAGTATTTT.